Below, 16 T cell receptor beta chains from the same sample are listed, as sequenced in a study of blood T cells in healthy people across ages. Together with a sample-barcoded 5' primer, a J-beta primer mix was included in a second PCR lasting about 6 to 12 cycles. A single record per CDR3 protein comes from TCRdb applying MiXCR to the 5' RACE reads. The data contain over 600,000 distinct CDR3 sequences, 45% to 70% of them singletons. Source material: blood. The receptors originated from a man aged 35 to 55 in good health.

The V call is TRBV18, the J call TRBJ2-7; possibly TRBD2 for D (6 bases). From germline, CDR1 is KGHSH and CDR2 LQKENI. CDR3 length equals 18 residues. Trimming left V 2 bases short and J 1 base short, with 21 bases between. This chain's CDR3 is CASSPYVPGRINSYEQYF. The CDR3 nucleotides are TGTGCCAGCTCACCATACGTGCCAGGGAGGATAAATTCCTACGAGCAGTACTTC.

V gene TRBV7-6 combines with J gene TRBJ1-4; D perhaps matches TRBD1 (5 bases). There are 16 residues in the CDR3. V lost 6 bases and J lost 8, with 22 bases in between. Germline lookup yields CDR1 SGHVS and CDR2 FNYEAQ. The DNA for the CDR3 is TGTGCCAGCAGTTACCGACCGGGACTAAGTAGGGAAAAACTGTTTTTT. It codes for CASSYRPGLSREKLFF.

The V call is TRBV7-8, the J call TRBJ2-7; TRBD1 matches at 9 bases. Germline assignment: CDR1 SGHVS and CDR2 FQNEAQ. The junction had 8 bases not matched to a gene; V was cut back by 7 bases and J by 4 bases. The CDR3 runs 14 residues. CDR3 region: CASNVRDREYEQYF. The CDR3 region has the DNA TGTGCCAGCAACGTCCGGGACAGGGAATACGAGCAGTACTTC. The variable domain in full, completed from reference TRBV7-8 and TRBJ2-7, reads GAGVSQSPRYKVAKRGQDVALRCDPISGHVSLFWYQQALGQGPEFLTYFQNEAQLDKSGLPSDRFFAERPEGSVSTLKIQRTQQEDSAVYLCASNVRDREYEQYFGPGTRLTVT.

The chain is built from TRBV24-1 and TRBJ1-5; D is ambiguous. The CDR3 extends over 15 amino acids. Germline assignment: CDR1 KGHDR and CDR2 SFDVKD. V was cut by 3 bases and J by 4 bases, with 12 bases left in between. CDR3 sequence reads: CATSDPRPTNQPQHF. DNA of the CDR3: TGTGCCACCAGTGATCCCAGACCTACAAATCAGCCCCAGCATTTT.

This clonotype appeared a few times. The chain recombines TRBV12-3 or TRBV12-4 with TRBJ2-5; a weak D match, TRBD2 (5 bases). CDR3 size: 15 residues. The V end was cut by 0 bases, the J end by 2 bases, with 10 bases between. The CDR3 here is CASSLAAGVQETQYF. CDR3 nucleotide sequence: TGTGCCAGCAGTTTAGCTGCCGGGGTTCAAGAGACCCAGTACTTC.

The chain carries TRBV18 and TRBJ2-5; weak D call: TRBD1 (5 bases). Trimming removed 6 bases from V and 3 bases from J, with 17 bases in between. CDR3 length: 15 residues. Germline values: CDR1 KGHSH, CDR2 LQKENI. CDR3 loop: CASSTRAEKEETQYF. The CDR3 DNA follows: TGTGCCAGCTCCACCAGGGCCGAGAAAGAAGAGACCCAGTACTTC.

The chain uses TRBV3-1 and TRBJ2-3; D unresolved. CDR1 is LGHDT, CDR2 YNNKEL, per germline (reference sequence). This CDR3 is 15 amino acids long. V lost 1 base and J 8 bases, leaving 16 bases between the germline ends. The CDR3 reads CASSQGSSNHGTQYF. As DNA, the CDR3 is TGTGCCAGCAGCCAAGGATCCAGCAACCACGGTACGCAGTATTTT.

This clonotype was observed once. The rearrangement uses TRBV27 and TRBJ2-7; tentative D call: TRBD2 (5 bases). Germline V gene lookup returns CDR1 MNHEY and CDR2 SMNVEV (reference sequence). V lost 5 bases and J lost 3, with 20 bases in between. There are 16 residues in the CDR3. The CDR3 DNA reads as TGTGCCAGCAGTCCCCTGCGCCCGGGTCGGGACTACGAGCAGTACTTC. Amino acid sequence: CASSPLRPGRDYEQYF.

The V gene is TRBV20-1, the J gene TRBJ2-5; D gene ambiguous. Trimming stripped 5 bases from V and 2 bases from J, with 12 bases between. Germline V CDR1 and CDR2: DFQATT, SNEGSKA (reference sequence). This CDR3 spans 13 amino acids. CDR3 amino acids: CSAPENFQETQYF. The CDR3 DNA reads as TGCAGTGCTCCCGAAAACTTTCAAGAGACCCAGTACTTC.

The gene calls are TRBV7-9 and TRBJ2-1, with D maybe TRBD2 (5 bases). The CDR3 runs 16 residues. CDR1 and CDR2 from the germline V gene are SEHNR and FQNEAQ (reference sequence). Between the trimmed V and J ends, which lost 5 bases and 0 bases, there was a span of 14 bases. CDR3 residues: CASSASLVGSYNEQFF. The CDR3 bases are TGTGCCAGCAGCGCTAGCTTGGTAGGCTCCTACAATGAGCAGTTCTTC. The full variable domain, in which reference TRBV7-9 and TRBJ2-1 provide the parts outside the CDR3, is DTGVSQNPRHKITKRGQNVTFRCDPISEHNRLYWYRQTLGQGPEFLTYFQNEAQLEKSRLLSDRFSAERPKGSFSTLEIQRTEQGDSAMYLCASSASLVGSYNEQFFGPGTRLTVL.

This chain's CDR3 is CSAKPGRFRETQYF. The CDR3 coding sequence is TGCAGTGCCAAACCGGGGCGATTTAGAGAGACCCAGTACTTC. The chain employs TRBV20-1 and TRBJ2-5; D possibly matches TRBD1 or TRBD2 (5 bases each). Germline-derived CDR1 and CDR2 are DFQATT and SNEGSKA (reference sequence). V was clipped by 6 bases and J by 4 bases, with 18 bases between them. CDR3 length: 14 residues.

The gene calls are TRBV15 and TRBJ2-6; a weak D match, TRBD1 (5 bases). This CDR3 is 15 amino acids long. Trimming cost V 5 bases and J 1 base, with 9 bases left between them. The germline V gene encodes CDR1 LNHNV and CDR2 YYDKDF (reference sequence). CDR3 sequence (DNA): TGTGCCACCAGCTCTAGGGGTTCTGGGGCCAACGTCCTGACTTTC. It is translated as CATSSRGSGANVLTF. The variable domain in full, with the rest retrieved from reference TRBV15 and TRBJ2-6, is DAMVIQNPRYQVTQFGKPVTLSCSQTLNHNVMYWYQQKSSQAPKLLFHYYDKDFNNEADTPDNFQSRRPNTSFCFLDIRSPGLGDTAMYLCATSSRGSGANVLTFGAGSRLTVL.

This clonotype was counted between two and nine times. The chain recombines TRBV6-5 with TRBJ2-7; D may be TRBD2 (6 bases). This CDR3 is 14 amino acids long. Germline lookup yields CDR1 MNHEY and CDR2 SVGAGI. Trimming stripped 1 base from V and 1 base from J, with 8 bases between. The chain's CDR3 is CASSYLEGSYEQYF. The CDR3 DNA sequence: TGTGCCAGCAGTTACTTGGAGGGTTCCTACGAGCAGTACTTC.

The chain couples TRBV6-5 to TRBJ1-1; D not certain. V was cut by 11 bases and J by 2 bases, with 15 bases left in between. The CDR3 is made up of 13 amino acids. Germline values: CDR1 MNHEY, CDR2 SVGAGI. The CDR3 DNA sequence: TGTGCCGTCCGGGTTCACTTAAACACTGAAGCTTTCTTT. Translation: CAVRVHLNTEAFF.

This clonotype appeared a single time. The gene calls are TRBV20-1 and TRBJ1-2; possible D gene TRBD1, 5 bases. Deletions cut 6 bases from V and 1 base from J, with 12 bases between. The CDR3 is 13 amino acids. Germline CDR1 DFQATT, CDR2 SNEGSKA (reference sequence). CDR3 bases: TGCAGTGCCCCGACAGATTTTAACTATGGCTACACCTTC. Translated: CSAPTDFNYGYTF.

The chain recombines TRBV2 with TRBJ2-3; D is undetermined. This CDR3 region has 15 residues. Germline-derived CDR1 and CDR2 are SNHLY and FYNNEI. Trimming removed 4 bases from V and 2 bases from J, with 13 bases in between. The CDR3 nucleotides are TGTGCCAGCAGTGGGTTAAGGAGATTCACAGATACGCAGTATTTT. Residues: CASSGLRRFTDTQYF.